These 10 T cell receptor beta chains were all obtained from the same sample, sequenced in a study of blood T cell repertoires in COVID-19. TCRdb's table, derived via immunoSEQ multiplex PCR, lists solely in-frame clones and lacks some. The repertoire has 24,000 or so clones, 87% of them found once; the top ten carry less than 30%. Material for sequencing was peripheral blood. The source of these receptors is a human donor with active COVID-19. The donor label of this sample is uncertain.

This chain uses TRBV28 with TRBJ2-7; weak D call: TRBD2 (6 bases). Trimming stripped 6 bases from V and 3 bases from J, with 9 bases between. The CDR3 spans 12 residues. Germline CDR1 and CDR2: MDHEN and SYDVKM. CDR3 sequence: CASSRGVYEQYF. In DNA form, the CDR3 reads TGTGCCAGCAGCCGCGGGGTCTACGAGCAGTACTTC.

The genes are TRBV30 and TRBJ2-1; TRBD2 matches at 9 bases. CDR1 GTSNPN and CDR2 SVGIG come from the germline V gene (reference sequence). The CDR3 has 11 residues. Trimming removed 3 bases from V and 13 bases from J; junction bases left unmatched: 4. CDR3: CAWRAGGRQFF. The CDR3 DNA reads TGTGCCTGGAGGGCGGGGGGGCGACAGTTCTTC.

The genes are TRBV30 and TRBJ2-2; 8 bases fit TRBD1. The CDR3 loop spans 13 amino acids. Losses at the gene ends were 0 bases for V and 6 bases for J; bases not matched to a gene: 0. CDR1 and CDR2 from the germline V gene are GTSNPN and SVGIG (reference sequence). The CDR3 protein is CAWSVQGAGELFF. The CDR3 nucleotides are TGTGCCTGGAGTGTACAGGGGGCCGGGGAGCTGTTTTTT.

This clone has a single count. The chain links TRBV18 to TRBJ2-2; unclear D gene. Germline CDR1 KGHSH, CDR2 LQKENI. The CDR3 contains 14 residues. Trimming took 5 bases from V and 2 from J, leaving 9 bases between them. The CDR3 DNA is TGTGCCAGCTCAATCATTACTAACACCGGGGAGCTGTTTTTT. This gives the protein CASSIITNTGELFF.

This clone was seen a handful of times. The V gene is TRBV2, the J gene TRBJ2-4; 9 positions agree with TRBD1. CDR1 SNHLY and CDR2 FYNNEI come from the germline V gene. This CDR3 is 12 amino acids long. The ends lost 8 bases at V and 6 bases at J; junction bases unmatched: 2. The CDR3 is CASGGQGNIQYF. The CDR3 DNA reads as TGTGCCAGCGGGGGACAGGGAAACATTCAGTACTTC.

The rearrangement uses TRBV2 and TRBJ2-7; 7 bases agree with TRBD1. Germline-derived CDR1 and CDR2 are SNHLY and FYNNEI. J was trimmed by 4 bases and V by 11 bases; bases with no gene match: 11. CDR3 length: 13 amino acids. For the CDR3, the DNA is TGTGCCGGACGGAGAGGGGGCGGATACGAGCAGTACTTC. It yields the protein CAGRRGGGYEQYF.

The chain combines TRBV7-6 with TRBJ2-3; 7 bases map to TRBD1. This CDR3 has 16 amino acids. Germline-derived CDR1 and CDR2 are SGHVS and FNYEAQ. V was pared by 1 base and J by 2 bases, with 6 bases of the junction left unmatched. CDR3 region: CASSLGDREYTDTQYF. As DNA, the CDR3 is TGTGCCAGCAGCTTAGGAGACAGGGAGTACACAGATACGCAGTATTTT.

This clone was recorded only once. CDR3 coding DNA: TGTGCCAGTAGTGCCATTAGCGGTTCTACCTACGAGCAGTACTTC. Translated: CASSAISGSTYEQYF. The V gene is TRBV19, the J gene TRBJ2-7; possibly TRBD2 for D (6 bases). V lost 5 bases to trimming and J lost 2 bases, with 16 bases between them. The length of the CDR3 is 15 residues. The V gene's germline CDR1 is LNHDA and CDR2 SQIVND (reference sequence).

The chain has TRBV7-8 and TRBJ2-2; 7 bases are a match to TRBD1. Per the germline V gene, CDR1 is SGHVS and CDR2 is FQNEAQ. CDR3 size: 14 residues. J gave up 4 bases and V 9 bases, and 8 bases lay outside the gene matches. The CDR3 region is CASEGTDRTGELFF. The CDR3 DNA reads TGTGCCAGTGAGGGGACAGACCGCACCGGGGAGCTGTTTTTT.

The rearrangement joins TRBV5-1 to TRBJ2-2; D is ambiguous. CDR1 and CDR2 (germline): SGHRS, YFSETQ. Trimming stripped 8 bases from V and 2 bases from J, with 7 bases between. The CDR3 runs 12 residues. CDR3 amino acids: CASTVNTGELFF. The CDR3 coding sequence is TGCGCCAGTACAGTAAACACCGGGGAGCTGTTTTTT. The whole variable domain, filled in from reference TRBV5-1 and TRBJ2-2, reads KAGVTQTPRYLIKTRGQQVTLSCSPISGHRSVSWYQQTPGQGLQFLFEYFSETQRNKGNFPGRFSGRQFSNSRSEMNVSTLELGDSALYLCASTVNTGELFFGEGSRLTVL.